The 27 T cell receptor beta chains below were found in one sample sequenced in a study of blood T cell repertoires in COVID-19. Measured with immunoSEQ multiplex PCR; TCRdb has only the in-frame clones, and not every one. The sample contains around 160,000 clones, approximately 87% of which appear only once. The specimen was peripheral blood. The receptor source for this set is a woman in her seventies with COVID-19, enrolled during active disease.

This chain links TRBV2 with TRBJ2-4, with D possibly being TRBD1 (6 bases). The CDR3 runs to 15 residues. CDR1 is SNHLY, CDR2 FYNNEI, per germline. The germline V and J ends were trimmed by 8 bases and 0 bases, with 14 bases remaining between them. The CDR3 DNA sequence: TGTGCCAGCCGGACAGACCTTTTAGCCAAAAACATTCAGTACTTC. Translating it yields CASRTDLLAKNIQYF.

The J gene is TRBJ2-2, the V gene TRBV15; D is unresolved. The CDR3 length is 14 residues. Germline V gives CDR1 LNHNV, CDR2 YYDKDF (reference sequence). V shed 5 bases and J shed 5 bases, with 12 bases lying between them. The CDR3 sequence: CATSSDSQTGELFF. CDR3 coding DNA: TGTGCCACCAGCTCAGACTCTCAAACCGGGGAGCTGTTTTTT.

V and J are TRBV5-1 and TRBJ2-2; the D is unclear. Germline CDR1 is SGHRS and CDR2 is YFSETQ. The CDR3 length is 15 residues. Trimming cost V 1 base and J 4 bases, with 11 bases left between them. CDR3 in DNA: TGCGCCAGCAGCTTGTGGAGTACGGGCACCGGGGAGCTGTTTTTT. It codes for CASSLWSTGTGELFF.

The sample holds one count of this clone. J is TRBJ1-2 and V is TRBV2; D not resolved. The CDR3 contains 13 residues. Looked up from germline, CDR1 is SNHLY and CDR2 is FYNNEI. V shed 3 bases and J shed 1 base, with 6 bases lying between them. The CDR3 nucleotides read TGTGCCAGCAGTGAGAGGATTAACTATGGCTACACCTTC. Amino acids: CASSERINYGYTF.

This rearrangement joins TRBV18 to TRBJ2-7, with D possibly TRBD2 on 5 matching bases. V lost 0 bases and J 3 bases, leaving 12 bases between the germline ends. This CDR3 has 15 residues. The germline gives CDR1 KGHSH, CDR2 LQKENI. CDR3 sequence: CASSPPAPAGYEQYF. DNA for the CDR3: TGTGCCAGCTCACCACCCGCGCCCGCGGGCTACGAGCAGTACTTC.

This clone was seen only a few times. The rearrangement links TRBV18 to TRBJ2-7, with TRBD2 matching 9 bases. The trim removed 5 bases at V and 2 bases at J, leaving 4 bases unmatched. Per the germline V gene, CDR1 is KGHSH and CDR2 is LQKENI. The CDR3 consists of 14 residues. CDR3 sequence reads: CASSAVAGAYEQYF. In nucleotides, the CDR3 is TGTGCCAGCTCAGCAGTAGCGGGGGCCTACGAGCAGTACTTC.

V usage is TRBV5-1 and J usage is TRBJ1-6, with unresolved D. V lost 1 base and J 1 base, leaving 9 bases between the germline ends. This CDR3 contains 16 residues. Germline V gene lookup returns CDR1 SGHRS and CDR2 YFSETQ. The CDR3 region has the DNA TGCGCCAGCAGCTTGCGGGGTGGGTCCTATAATTCACCCCTCCACTTT. Amino acids: CASSLRGGSYNSPLHF.

This chain connects TRBV15 to TRBJ1-2; 11 nucleotides align to TRBD1. The length of the CDR3 is 15 residues. V shed 3 bases, J shed 2 bases, and the junction held 2 bases outside the gene matches. In germline, CDR1 is LNHNV, CDR2 YYDKDF (reference sequence). CDR3 in amino acids: CATSRGTGGNYGYTF. Here the CDR3 DNA reads TGTGCCACCAGCAGGGGGACAGGGGGGAACTATGGCTACACCTTC.

The rearrangement joins TRBV7-2 to TRBJ2-1; D gene unclear. This CDR3 has 15 amino acids. Germline loops: CDR1 SGHTA, CDR2 FQGNSA. Trimming pared 3 bases from V and 4 bases from J, leaving 13 bases between. In nucleotides, the CDR3 is TGTGCCAGCAGCTTCGTGGGCCGTCAGTACAATGAGCAGTTCTTC. The encoded protein is CASSFVGRQYNEQFF.

This sequence joins TRBV9 and TRBJ1-6, with a possible D match to TRBD1 (6 bases). Trimming pared 0 bases from V and 4 bases from J, leaving 14 bases between. This CDR3 comprises 17 residues. Germline V gene lookup returns CDR1 SGDLS and CDR2 YYNGEE. The CDR3 DNA reads TGTGCCAGCAGCGTAGGAACCAGGGGCGCTTATAATTCACCCCTCCACTTT. Translated: CASSVGTRGAYNSPLHF.

This clone has a single count. The rearrangement joins TRBV5-1 to TRBJ1-1; D gene ambiguous. V lost 0 bases to trimming and J lost 4 bases, with 13 bases between them. Germline V gene sequence: CDR1 SGHRS, CDR2 YFSETQ. This CDR3 is 15 amino acids long. The CDR3 nucleotides are TGCGCCAGCAGCTTGGAGAGGGCCGGAAGCACTGAAGCTTTCTTT. This encodes CASSLERAGSTEAFF.

The CDR3 loop is CASFRAGQGAGELFF. The CDR3 DNA reads as TGTGCCAGCTTTAGAGCGGGACAGGGGGCCGGGGAGCTGTTTTTT. This chain uses TRBV6-4 with TRBJ2-2, with 11 nucleotides matching TRBD1. The CDR3 sequence is 15 residues long. In germline, CDR1 is MRHNA, CDR2 SNTAGT. The J segment lost 6 bases and the V segment lost 8 bases, leaving 8 bases of the junction unmatched.

The rearrangement uses TRBV6-2 or TRBV6-3 and TRBJ2-5, with 8 bases matching TRBD2. The ends lost 0 bases at V and 2 bases at J; junction bases unmatched: 8. Germline loops: CDR1 MNHEY, CDR2 SVGEGT. The CDR3 length is 17 residues. The CDR3 loop reads CASSYSFQRGPQETQYF. DNA for the CDR3: TGTGCCAGCAGTTACTCTTTCCAGCGGGGGCCACAAGAGACCCAGTACTTC.

V and J are TRBV7-9 and TRBJ1-1, with a tentative D call TRBD1 (6 bases). Looked up from germline, CDR1 is SEHNR and CDR2 is FQNEAQ (reference sequence). The CDR3 runs 13 residues. The V end was cut by 2 bases, the J end by 4 bases, with 8 bases between. The CDR3 protein is CASSLTGSTEAFF. CDR3 sequence (DNA): TGTGCCAGCAGCTTAACAGGGAGCACTGAAGCTTTCTTT.

V gene TRBV28 combines with J gene TRBJ1-6; the match to TRBD1 covers 7 bases. J lost 18 bases, V lost 4 bases, and 12 bases had no gene match. The germline CDR1 and CDR2 sequences are MDHEN and SYDVKM. This CDR3 has 13 amino acids. The CDR3 DNA reads as TGTGCCAGCAGTTCAAACGACAGGGCCCTTGGCCACTTT. This sequence encodes CASSSNDRALGHF.

V and J are TRBV7-8 and TRBJ1-1, with D uncertain. There are 15 residues in the CDR3. Per germline, CDR1 SGHVS and CDR2 FQNEAQ. Trimming removed 7 bases at V and 1 base at J, with 16 bases between. CDR3: CASTSLAVTNTEAFF. DNA for the CDR3: TGTGCCAGCACCTCGCTAGCAGTAACGAACACTGAAGCTTTCTTT.

The chain carries TRBV6-5 and TRBJ1-4; D perhaps matches TRBD1 (6 bases). Germline assignment: CDR1 MNHEY and CDR2 SVGAGI. Trimming left V 0 bases short and J 7 bases short, with 15 bases between. CDR3 length equals 16 residues. CDR3 DNA: TGTGCCAGCAGTTACTCGGATCAGGGGCTTCGTGAAAAACTGTTTTTT. This translates into CASSYSDQGLREKLFF.

The V gene is TRBV5-4, the J gene TRBJ1-3; D ambiguous. Germline V gives CDR1 SGHNT, CDR2 YYREEE (reference sequence). The CDR3 is 14 residues long. V was cut by 3 bases and J by 3 bases, with 10 bases left in between. Written as DNA, the CDR3 is TGTGCCAGCAGCTCTCCCGGGTTTGGAAACACCATATATTTT. It yields the protein CASSSPGFGNTIYF.

The chain carries TRBV18 and TRBJ2-2; TRBD1 matches at 12 bases. V gave up 8 bases and J gave up 3 bases; unmatched junction bases: 7. Germline V gene data show CDR1 as KGHSH and CDR2 as LQKENI. The CDR3 has 16 residues. CDR3 loop: CASTPGQGAYTGELFF. CDR3 DNA: TGTGCCAGCACGCCGGGACAGGGGGCATACACCGGGGAGCTGTTTTTT.

CDR3 DNA: TGTGCCAGCAGCCAAGATACAGGTTTAAAACTGTTTTTT. The encoded protein is CASSQDTGLKLFF. The chain is built from TRBV4-2 and TRBJ1-4; weak D call: TRBD1 (5 bases). The V and J ends lost 0 bases and 10 bases respectively, with 9 bases between them. The CDR3 contains 13 residues. Per the germline V gene, CDR1 is LGHNA and CDR2 is YNFKEQ.

The chain joins TRBV30 to TRBJ2-4; D unclear. The CDR3 loop spans 15 amino acids. The germline CDR1 and CDR2 sequences are GTSNPN and SVGIG (reference sequence). With 2 bases removed from V and 8 bases from J, the gap between germline ends came to 19 bases. CDR3 in DNA: TGTGCCTGGAGTACTGACACTTCCCCTTGGGACATTCAGTACTTC. Translating gives CAWSTDTSPWDIQYF.

The V gene is TRBV6-2 or TRBV6-3, the J gene TRBJ1-2; D uncertain. Trimming shortened V by 0 bases and J by 8 bases, and 10 bases separated the two germline ends. Germline loops: CDR1 MNHEY, CDR2 SVGEGT. The CDR3 spans 13 residues. The CDR3 reads CASSYSGGGGYTF. DNA of the CDR3: TGTGCCAGCAGTTACTCAGGCGGAGGCGGCTACACCTTC.

The rearrangement links TRBV18 to TRBJ2-5; D is unclear. The CDR3 sequence is 13 residues long. Trimming cost V 3 bases and J 3 bases, with 8 bases left between them. Germline CDR1 is KGHSH and CDR2 is LQKENI. The CDR3 DNA is TGTGCCAGCTCACCCCCCGGTGAAGAGACCCAGTACTTC. It encodes CASSPPGEETQYF.

The chain uses TRBV5-1 and TRBJ2-5; 8 bases match TRBD2. Per germline, CDR1 SGHRS and CDR2 YFSETQ. This CDR3 contains 14 residues. The V segment lost 1 base and the J segment 5 bases; nucleotides outside the gene matches: 4. CDR3 residues: CASSLMGLEETQYF. For the CDR3, the DNA is TGCGCCAGCAGCTTGATGGGACTAGAGGAGACCCAGTACTTC.

This clone turned up a few times. J is TRBJ1-1 and V is TRBV4-2; no clear D gene. V gave up 1 base and J gave up 4 bases, with 10 bases separating them. The CDR3 length is 14 residues. CDR1 LGHNA and CDR2 YNFKEQ come from the germline V gene. In DNA, the CDR3 is TGTGCCAGCAGCCAAGTTTCGACACTCACTGAAGCTTTCTTT. It specifies CASSQVSTLTEAFF.

V gene TRBV2 combines with J gene TRBJ1-5, with D uncertain. The CDR3 sequence is 15 residues long. V was clipped by 3 bases and J by 1 base, with 10 bases between them. Germline lookup yields CDR1 SNHLY and CDR2 FYNNEI. CDR3 residues: CASSDSGISNQPQHF. For the CDR3, the DNA is TGTGCCAGCAGTGATTCCGGGATCAGCAATCAGCCCCAGCATTTT.

This chain links TRBV5-4 with TRBJ1-1; tentatively, D is TRBD1 (5 bases). Germline V gene data show CDR1 as SGHNT and CDR2 as YYREEE (reference sequence). The CDR3 has 18 residues. V lost 4 bases and J lost 5, with 27 bases in between. The CDR3 nucleotides read TGTGCCAGCAGCCCAGGCCGGGAAACATCTCGGCGGGGGACTGAAGCTTTCTTT. Protein sequence: CASSPGRETSRRGTEAFF. Based on the CDR3 plus reference TRBV5-4 and TRBJ1-1, the full variable domain is ETGVTQSPTHLIKTRGQQVTLRCSSQSGHNTVSWYQQALGQGPQFIFQYYREEENGRGNFPPRFSGLQFPNYSSELNVNALELDDSALYLCASSPGRETSRRGTEAFFGQGTRLTVV.